These 23 T cell receptor beta chains share one sample of origin, sequenced in a study of cytomegalovirus exposure and HLA in healthy donors. Profiling relied on immunoSEQ multiplex PCR, and the TCRdb table lists in-frame clones only, not all of them. Of 99,000 or so clones listed, 70% to 90% were seen once; the top ten hold 3% to 4%. The sequencing sample was made of PBMCs. These receptors were taken from a young woman in good health and CMV-seropositive.

This chain uses TRBV6-6 with TRBJ2-7; 7 nucleotides agree with TRBD1. V lost 6 bases and J lost 3; bases outside the gene matches: 8. The CDR3 is made up of 14 amino acids. The germline gives CDR1 MNHNY, CDR2 SVGAGI (reference sequence). DNA for the CDR3: TGTGCCAGCAGGAGACAGGGCCCTTACTACGAGCAGTACTTC. Its translation: CASRRQGPYYEQYF.

Only one count was recorded for this clone. The chain recombines TRBV4-1 with TRBJ2-1; 10 bases line up with TRBD1. Germline values: CDR1 MGHRA, CDR2 YSYEKL. The CDR3 is 17 amino acids. The J segment lost 6 bases and the V segment lost 1 base, leaving 9 bases of the junction unmatched. The DNA for the CDR3 is TGCGCCAGCAGCCAAGCCTTCCTCCGGGACAGGGGCAATGAGCAGTTCTTC. Its protein product is CASSQAFLRDRGNEQFF.

V gene TRBV6-1 combines with J gene TRBJ2-1; 7 bases fit TRBD2. Germline V CDR1 and CDR2: MNHNS, SASEGT. The CDR3 is made up of 13 amino acids. V gave up 4 bases and J gave up 8 bases; unmatched junction bases: 5. The CDR3 is CASSAGTKDEQFF. In DNA, the CDR3 is TGTGCCAGCAGTGCCGGGACTAAGGATGAGCAGTTCTTC.

The chain uses TRBV7-9 and TRBJ1-4, with 7 bases aligning to TRBD1. Germline CDR1 SEHNR, CDR2 FQNEAQ (reference sequence). V was clipped by 8 bases and J by 6 bases; unmatched bases: 12. This CDR3 spans 15 amino acids. The CDR3 loop is CASGSNRGRDEKLFF. The CDR3, as DNA: TGTGCCAGCGGATCAAACAGGGGCAGGGATGAAAAACTGTTTTTT.

V gene TRBV7-9 combines with J gene TRBJ2-7; TRBD1 might be the D (6 bases). The CDR3 runs 16 residues. Germline V CDR1 and CDR2: SEHNR, FQNEAQ (reference sequence). Trimming shortened V by 3 bases and J by 2 bases, and 17 bases separated the two germline ends. CDR3 region: CASSFDWDTDPYEQYF. CDR3 DNA sequence: TGTGCCAGCAGCTTTGATTGGGACACCGACCCCTACGAGCAGTACTTC. The full variable domain, rest sourced from reference TRBV7-9 and TRBJ2-7, is DTGVSQNPRHKITKRGQNVTFRCDPISEHNRLYWYRQTLGQGPEFLTYFQNEAQLEKSRLLSDRFSAERPKGSFSTLEIQRTEQGDSAMYLCASSFDWDTDPYEQYFGPGTRLTVT.

The CDR3 loop is CASSQAPGQTYEQYF. CDR3 sequence (DNA): TGCGCCAGCAGCCAGGCTCCGGGACAGACCTACGAGCAGTACTTC. The genes are TRBV4-1 and TRBJ2-7, with TRBD1 matching 7 bases. Per germline, CDR1 MGHRA and CDR2 YSYEKL. V gave up 3 bases and J gave up 2 bases; unmatched junction bases: 7. The CDR3 is 15 residues long.

This chain links TRBV15 with TRBJ2-7, with TRBD2 matching 9 bases. The ends lost 0 bases at V and 5 bases at J; junction bases unmatched: 5. CDR1 is LNHNV, CDR2 YYDKDF, per germline (reference sequence). This CDR3 is 15 amino acids long. The CDR3 DNA is TGTGCCACCAGCAGAGAGGCGGGGGGGCTGAACGAGCAGTACTTC. The encoded protein is CATSREAGGLNEQYF.

CDR3 amino acids: CASSFFSGYGYTF. As DNA, the CDR3 is TGTGCCAGCAGCTTCTTTTCAGGTTATGGCTACACCTTC. The V and J genes are TRBV7-9 and TRBJ1-2; no clear D. The germline V gene has CDR1 SEHNR and CDR2 FQNEAQ (reference sequence). The V end lost 3 bases, the J end lost 5 bases, and 10 bases lay between the germline ends. There are 13 residues in the CDR3.

CDR3 loop: CASSSRGTTLRRYTF. In DNA form, the CDR3 reads TGTGCCAGTAGTTCCCGGGGGACGACTCTTAGGCGCTACACCTTC. The gene calls are TRBV19 and TRBJ1-2; weak D call: TRBD1 (5 bases). The CDR3 spans 15 residues. V dropped 5 bases and J dropped 9 bases, with 22 bases sitting between them. Germline V gene data show CDR1 as LNHDA and CDR2 as SQIVND (reference sequence). Based on the CDR3 plus reference TRBV19 and TRBJ1-2, the full variable domain is DGGITQSPKYLFRKEGQNVTLSCEQNLNHDAMYWYRQDPGQGLRLIYYSQIVNDFQKGDIAEGYSVSREKKESFPLTVTSAQKNPTAFYLCASSSRGTTLRRYTFGSGTRLTVV.

This rearrangement joins TRBV2 to TRBJ2-1; TRBD1 agrees at 8 bases. This CDR3 has 13 residues. After removal of 4 bases from V and 9 bases from J, the junction contained 5 bases not matched to a gene. Germline CDR1 and CDR2: SNHLY and FYNNEI. The CDR3 region has the DNA TGTGCCAGCAGTGCCGGACAGGGCGGTGAGCAGTTCTTC. Its protein is CASSAGQGGEQFF.

The chain links TRBV10-3 to TRBJ2-7; TRBD2 matches at 8 bases. The CDR3 sequence is 14 residues long. The ends lost 3 bases at V and 3 bases at J; junction bases unmatched: 4. Germline assignment: CDR1 ENHRY and CDR2 SYGVKD. The CDR3 protein is CAISDTSGHYEQYF. CDR3 DNA: TGTGCCATCAGTGATACTAGCGGACACTACGAGCAGTACTTC.

V gene TRBV19 combines with J gene TRBJ2-5, with a possible D match to TRBD2 (5 bases). The germline V gene encodes CDR1 LNHDA and CDR2 SQIVND (reference sequence). The CDR3 is made up of 14 amino acids. V lost 8 bases, J lost 5 bases, and 18 bases lay in between. The CDR3 here is CASQAGNGWETQYF. The CDR3 coding sequence is TGTGCCAGTCAAGCCGGGAACGGCTGGGAGACCCAGTACTTC. Drawing the rest from reference TRBV19 and TRBJ2-5, the complete variable domain is DGGITQSPKYLFRKEGQNVTLSCEQNLNHDAMYWYRQDPGQGLRLIYYSQIVNDFQKGDIAEGYSVSREKKESFPLTVTSAQKNPTAFYLCASQAGNGWETQYFGPGTRLLVL.

Written as DNA, the CDR3 is TGTGCCAGCAGCCCTCGGAGCGGGGGGTCCTACGAGCAGTACTTC. This codes for CASSPRSGGSYEQYF. The V and J genes are TRBV9 and TRBJ2-7; the match to TRBD2 covers 9 bases. CDR1 is SGDLS, CDR2 YYNGEE, per germline. There are 15 residues in the CDR3. V was clipped by 4 bases and J by 1 base; unmatched bases: 6.

The chain combines TRBV5-4 with TRBJ2-5; TRBD1 matches 9 bases. The CDR3 has 14 amino acids. V trimming: 5 bases; J trimming: 4 bases; junction bases outside the gene matches: 6. CDR1 and CDR2 from the germline V gene are SGHNT and YYREEE (reference sequence). The CDR3 sequence is CASSETGGRETQYF. In nucleotides, the CDR3 is TGTGCCAGCAGTGAAACAGGGGGCCGAGAGACCCAGTACTTC.

V and J are TRBV7-9 and TRBJ2-1; 7 bases align to TRBD2. The CDR3 is 15 residues long. J was trimmed by 0 bases and V by 6 bases; bases with no gene match: 5. CDR1 is SEHNR, CDR2 FQNEAQ, per germline (reference sequence). The CDR3 DNA reads as TGTGCCAGCAGTTTAACTAGCGTCTCCTACAATGAGCAGTTCTTC. Its protein is CASSLTSVSYNEQFF.

The chain recombines TRBV9 with TRBJ2-1; the D gene is possibly TRBD1 (5 bases). This CDR3 contains 14 residues. Germline V gene sequence: CDR1 SGDLS, CDR2 YYNGEE. Trimming took off 0 bases at V and 10 bases at J, with 14 bases between the two ends. The CDR3 loop is CASSVGSLGHEQFF. CDR3 coding DNA: TGTGCCAGCAGCGTAGGGTCTCTGGGGCACGAGCAGTTCTTC.

The chain links TRBV7-9 to TRBJ1-1, with D possibly TRBD1 on 5 matching bases. The CDR3 is 15 amino acids. Looked up from germline, CDR1 is SEHNR and CDR2 is FQNEAQ (reference sequence). V lost 4 bases and J 8 bases, leaving 20 bases between the germline ends. The CDR3 DNA reads TGTGCCAGCAGCTCCCCAAGCGGGACGTTGGGAGAAGCTTTCTTT. Its translation is CASSSPSGTLGEAFF.

The rearrangement uses TRBV6-5 and TRBJ1-6, with D possibly being TRBD1 (5 bases). The CDR3 contains 14 residues. In germline, CDR1 is MNHEY, CDR2 SVGAGI. V shed 2 bases and J shed 5 bases, with 7 bases lying between them. The CDR3 coding sequence is TGTGCCAGCAGTTACAGGGGCGATAATTCACCCCTCCACTTT. Amino acids: CASSYRGDNSPLHF.

The gene calls are TRBV20-1 and TRBJ1-1; D not resolved. Deletions cut 5 bases from V and 1 base from J, with 5 bases between. CDR3 size: 11 residues. Germline values: CDR1 DFQATT, CDR2 SNEGSKA (reference sequence). CDR3: CSAHWNTEAFF. CDR3 sequence (DNA): TGCAGTGCTCACTGGAACACTGAAGCTTTCTTT.

The CDR3 nucleotides are TGCGCCAGCAGCTTGGGGGTGGCGGGCGAGACCCAGTACTTC. Residues: CASSLGVAGETQYF. The chain carries TRBV5-1 and TRBJ2-5; D may be TRBD2 (5 bases). The germline CDR1 and CDR2 sequences are SGHRS and YFSETQ. This CDR3 spans 14 amino acids. With 0 bases removed from V and 5 bases from J, the gap between germline ends came to 11 bases.

This chain links TRBV15 with TRBJ1-2; a weak D match, TRBD1 (6 bases). The CDR3 length is 14 residues. V was trimmed by 3 bases and J by 9 bases, leaving 17 bases between them. CDR1 LNHNV and CDR2 YYDKDF come from the germline V gene (reference sequence). CDR3: CATSREGGGRSYTF. CDR3 bases: TGTGCCACCAGCAGGGAGGGAGGGGGTAGGAGCTACACCTTC.

This chain uses TRBV27 with TRBJ2-6, with D unclear. Germline values: CDR1 MNHEY, CDR2 SMNVEV (reference sequence). With 3 bases removed from V and 0 bases from J, the gap between germline ends came to 6 bases. CDR3 length equals 15 residues. CDR3 sequence: CASSFFRSGANVLTF. In DNA, the CDR3 is TGTGCCAGCAGTTTTTTCCGCTCTGGGGCCAACGTCCTGACTTTC.

The chain couples TRBV7-3 to TRBJ2-3, with D possibly being TRBD1 (6 bases). V was clipped by 5 bases and J by 7 bases, with 16 bases between them. This CDR3 has 14 amino acids. In germline, CDR1 is SGHTA, CDR2 FQGTGA. In DNA, the CDR3 is TGTGCCAGCAGCCGATACGGGGACATTAATACGCAGTATTTT. Amino acid sequence: CASSRYGDINTQYF.